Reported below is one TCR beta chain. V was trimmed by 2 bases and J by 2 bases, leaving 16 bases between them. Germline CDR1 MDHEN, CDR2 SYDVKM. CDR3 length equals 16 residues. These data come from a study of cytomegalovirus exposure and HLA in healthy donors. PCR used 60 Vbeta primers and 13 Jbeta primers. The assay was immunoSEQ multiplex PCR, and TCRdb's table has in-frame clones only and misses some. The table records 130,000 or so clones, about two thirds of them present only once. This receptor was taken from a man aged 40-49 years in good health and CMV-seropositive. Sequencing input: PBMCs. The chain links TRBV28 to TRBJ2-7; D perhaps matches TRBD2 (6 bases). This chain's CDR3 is CASSLDPGAGPYEQYF. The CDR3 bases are TGTGCCAGCAGTTTAGACCCCGGGGCGGGGCCCTACGAGCAGTACTTC.